This T cell receptor beta chain appears in the sequencing data of a study of shared clonotypes between healthy human individuals. About the research overall: In total, the donors were a couple of women and a few men aged 18 to 49.

Concerning this clone itself: Its target is unknown.

The length of the CDR3 is 14 residues. The J segment lost 1 base and the V segment lost 4 bases, leaving 6 bases of the junction unmatched. Looked up from germline, CDR1 is SQVTM and CDR2 is ANQGSEA. Study-level results: Clonotype sharing among donors was thought likely to change with sequencing depth. The donor pool, a small one, limited the genetic and exposure-history diversity represented.

Sequencing used immunoSEQ multiplex PCR; TCRdb keeps in-frame clones, though not all of them. This table has about 510,000 clones, 79% appearing once. This TCR was recovered from a woman between 40 and 50 years old in good health. Some clones in this sample may be carry-over from other donors' samples. Sequenced material: PBMCs. The rearrangement links TRBV29-1 to TRBJ2-5, with 7 bases aligning to TRBD2. CDR3 nucleotides: TGCAGCGTTGTGGCGGGGGTCGGCCAAGAGACCCAGTACTTC. This codes for CSVVAGVGQETQYF.